This paragraph covers one T cell receptor beta chain sequence. The antigen it recognizes is unknown. No base qualities exist here, and no much larger clone lies one base off it. The entry originates in a study of cytomegalovirus exposure and HLA in healthy donors (dated by TCRdb to 2016 to 2017). Regarding the complete study: According to a later analysis, one platform produced both the 120 validation repertoires and the roughly 660 repertoires of the first cohort. The aim of the study was to test whether cataloging public T cell receptors could identify signatures of past pathogen exposure. In addition to the first cohort of 650 to 800 subjects, a separate validation cohort of 120 different subjects was used. The study combined high-throughput TCR immunosequencing, statistical association of individual TCRs with disease status, and machine learning to predict cytomegalovirus infection status. On the study overall, not on this receptor specifically: The classifier was reported to diagnose cytomegalovirus status with high specificity and sensitivity in both the original cohort and the validation cohort. Three of the identified cytomegalovirus-associated TCR beta chains were confirmed in vitro to be specific for cytomegalovirus antigens. Most TCR sequences were observed very rarely across donors, whereas some public TCRs were present in many individuals. According to the authors, the approach could potentially be generalized to other disease states and immunological phenotypes. In a later analysis, TCRs clustered in the first cohort were found to also tend to co-occur in the roughly 110 validation repertoires, with 94% of cluster scores above 0. All 120 or so repertoires were used to score co-occurrence in the validation cohort in a later analysis, because that analysis had no HLA typing for the cohort. In the study, around 160 TCR beta chains were listed as associated with cytomegalovirus.

The protocol used for the library was the immunoSEQ multiplex PCR assay. Under the source paper's analysis protocol: A statistical classification framework was developed to diagnose cytomegalovirus status using the catalog of TCR beta chain sequences. The table was pulled from immuneACCESS by TCRdb, which kept in-frame rearrangements only. Such tables lose some clones; where checked, under half of the loss comes from unresolved V genes, and the rest has no known cause. V and J calls and clone size are given by that table; D and trimming were obtained from the DNA. Present in this sample are some 76,000 clones, nearly 95% of which were seen just once. Clones ranked in the top ten supply 2.1% of the sample. CDR1 is given as MNHNS and CDR2 as SASEGT, both from the germline V gene. V gives up 6 bases and J gives up 1 base, and the segment between their germline ends measures 12 bases. From the cysteine up to the phenylalanine, the CDR3 has a length of 14 residues. Of the read, only the CDR3 DNA is kept; its 42 bases are in frame from base 1.

Separate from the roughly 660-subject first cohort, the validation cohort of roughly 110 subjects was the group to which the donors belonged. The clonotype originates from a woman aged 18 to 35 in good health and CMV-seronegative. Sequencing was carried out using PBMCs. The receptor chain draws on TRBV6-1 and TRBJ1-1; the D gene is possibly TRBD1, with 5 bases matching. The CDR3 region has the sequence CASRRGLGNTEAFF. The DNA sequence follows: TGTGCCAGCAGAAGGGGTCTGGGGAACACTGAAGCTTTCTTT.